The present T cell receptor (beta chain) was sequenced within a study of T-cell memory formation after mild COVID-19. Study-level background: Most TCR clusters belonged to a single donor.

Constant-segment-primed 5'RACE gave TCR alpha and TCR beta cDNA libraries with sample barcodes and UMIs. TCRdb re-called the 5' RACE reads with MiXCR, one entry per CDR3 protein. The sample consists of around 100,000 distinct CDR3 sequences, 22% of them appearing once. Study outcomes and limitations: Pre-infection memory contained some responding clones, which suggested that cross-reactive memory had joined. CD4+ bias marked clones expanding day 15 to 37, unlike balanced contracting clones.

This clonotype was seen repeatedly, ten times or more. The antigen is undetermined. The V end was cut by 4 bases, the J end by 7 bases, with 20 bases between. Germline CDR1 and CDR2: SEHNR and FQNEAQ (reference sequence). The CDR3 has 16 amino acids. This TCR was sampled from a man between 18 and 35 years old who had mild COVID-19 (a few samples of this study predate the infection). Cell type and time point are not known. The sample consisted of PBMCs or a T cell subset sorted from them (not recorded which). This chain uses TRBV7-9 with TRBJ2-1, with D maybe TRBD2 (7 bases). The CDR3 is CASSSRGGLGVNEQFF. The CDR3 nucleotides are TGTGCCAGCAGCTCGAGGGGGGGCCTCGGAGTTAATGAGCAGTTCTTC.